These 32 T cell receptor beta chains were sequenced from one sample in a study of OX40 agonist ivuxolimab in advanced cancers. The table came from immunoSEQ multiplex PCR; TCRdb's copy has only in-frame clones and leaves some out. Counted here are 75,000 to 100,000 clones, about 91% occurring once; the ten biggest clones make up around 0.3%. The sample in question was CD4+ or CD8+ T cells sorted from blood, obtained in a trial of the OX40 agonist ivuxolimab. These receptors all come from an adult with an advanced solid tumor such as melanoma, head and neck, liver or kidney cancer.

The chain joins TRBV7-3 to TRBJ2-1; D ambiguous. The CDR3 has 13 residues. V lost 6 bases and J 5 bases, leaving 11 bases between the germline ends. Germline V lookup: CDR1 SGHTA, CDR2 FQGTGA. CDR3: CASSYGANNEQFF. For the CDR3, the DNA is TGTGCCAGCAGTTACGGCGCTAACAATGAGCAGTTCTTC.

The CDR3 here is CASKATGQSTDTQYF. CDR3 coding DNA: TGCGCCAGCAAGGCAACGGGACAAAGCACAGATACGCAGTATTTT. The chain joins TRBV5-1 to TRBJ2-3; D is perhaps TRBD1 (6 bases). The ends were cut back, 6 bases at V and 0 bases at J, with 14 bases in the middle. Germline V gene data show CDR1 as SGHRS and CDR2 as YFSETQ. There are 15 residues in the CDR3.

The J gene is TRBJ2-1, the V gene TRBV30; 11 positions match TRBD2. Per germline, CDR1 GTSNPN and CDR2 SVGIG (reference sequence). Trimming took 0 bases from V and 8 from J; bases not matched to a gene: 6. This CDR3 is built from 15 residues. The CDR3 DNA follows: TGTGCCTGGAGTGTACTTACTAGCGGGAGCGATGAGCAGTTCTTC. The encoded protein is CAWSVLTSGSDEQFF.

The CDR3, as DNA: TGTGCCAGCAGCCTCCCCCCGGGACTAGCGGGTGTCTACAATGAGCAGTTCTTC. Translating it yields CASSLPPGLAGVYNEQFF. V is TRBV28 and J is TRBJ2-1, with TRBD2 matching over 12 bases. The germline V gene has CDR1 MDHEN and CDR2 SYDVKM. This CDR3 region has 18 residues. The V segment lost 6 bases and the J segment 3 bases; nucleotides outside the gene matches: 12.

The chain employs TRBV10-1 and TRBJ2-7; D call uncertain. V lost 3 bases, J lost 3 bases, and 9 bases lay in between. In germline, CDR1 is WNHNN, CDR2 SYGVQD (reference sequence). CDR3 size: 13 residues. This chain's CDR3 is CASSDPRVYEQYF. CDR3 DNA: TGCGCCAGCAGTGACCCACGAGTCTACGAGCAGTACTTC.

The CDR3 region has the DNA TGTGCCAGCTCGCCTAGATACGGGGCCCCCATGGAGACCCAGTACTTC. Translated, it gives CASSPRYGAPMETQYF. The chain links TRBV18 to TRBJ2-5; D is possibly TRBD1 or TRBD2 (5 bases each). Germline values: CDR1 KGHSH, CDR2 LQKENI. CDR3 length equals 16 residues. V lost 6 bases and J lost 5, with 22 bases in between. The complete variable domain, with remaining parts taken from reference TRBV18 and TRBJ2-5, reads NAGVMQNPRHLVRRRGQEARLRCSPMKGHSHVYWYRQLPEEGLKFMVYLQKENIIDESGMPKERFSAEFPKEGPSILRIQQVVRGDSAAYFCASSPRYGAPMETQYFGPGTRLLVL.

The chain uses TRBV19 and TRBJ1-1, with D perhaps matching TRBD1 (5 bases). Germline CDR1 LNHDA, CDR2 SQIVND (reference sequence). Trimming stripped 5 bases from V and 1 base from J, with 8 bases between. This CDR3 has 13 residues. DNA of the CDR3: TGTGCCAGTAGTCGTGACAGGAACACTGAAGCTTTCTTT. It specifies CASSRDRNTEAFF.

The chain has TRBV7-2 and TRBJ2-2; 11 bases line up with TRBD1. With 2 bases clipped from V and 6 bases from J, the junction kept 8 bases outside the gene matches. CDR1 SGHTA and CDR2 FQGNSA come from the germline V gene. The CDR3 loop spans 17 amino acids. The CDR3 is CASSLSGQGAVAGELFF. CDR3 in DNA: TGTGCCAGCAGCTTAAGTGGACAGGGGGCGGTCGCCGGGGAGCTGTTTTTT.

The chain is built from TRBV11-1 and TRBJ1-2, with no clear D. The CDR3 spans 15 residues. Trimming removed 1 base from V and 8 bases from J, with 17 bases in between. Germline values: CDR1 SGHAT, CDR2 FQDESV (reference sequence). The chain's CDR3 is CASSLGSGRSIGYTF. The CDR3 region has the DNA TGTGCCAGCAGCTTAGGCTCCGGACGGAGCATAGGCTACACCTTC.

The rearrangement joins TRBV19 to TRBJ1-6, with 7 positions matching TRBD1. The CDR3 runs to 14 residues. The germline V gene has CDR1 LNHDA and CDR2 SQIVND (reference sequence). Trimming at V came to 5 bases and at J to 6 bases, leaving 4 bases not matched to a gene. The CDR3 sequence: CASSRRDSNSPLHF. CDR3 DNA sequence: TGTGCCAGTAGTCGCCGGGACAGTAATTCACCCCTCCACTTT.

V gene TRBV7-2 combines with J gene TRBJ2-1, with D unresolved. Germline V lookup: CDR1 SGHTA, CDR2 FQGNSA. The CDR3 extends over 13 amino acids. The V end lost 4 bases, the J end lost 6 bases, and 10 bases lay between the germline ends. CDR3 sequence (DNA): TGTGCCAGCAGCTACGACATGAGCAATGAGCAGTTCTTC. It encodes CASSYDMSNEQFF.

The CDR3 loop reads CASSFRGGLNYNEQFF. DNA for the CDR3: TGTGCCAGCAGCTTCAGAGGGGGTCTAAACTACAATGAGCAGTTCTTC. This chain joins TRBV11-2 and TRBJ2-1; a weak D match, TRBD1 (6 bases). V was shortened by 3 bases and J by 3 bases, with 15 bases between the two germline ends. Germline loops: CDR1 SGHAT, CDR2 FQNNGV. CDR3 size: 16 residues.

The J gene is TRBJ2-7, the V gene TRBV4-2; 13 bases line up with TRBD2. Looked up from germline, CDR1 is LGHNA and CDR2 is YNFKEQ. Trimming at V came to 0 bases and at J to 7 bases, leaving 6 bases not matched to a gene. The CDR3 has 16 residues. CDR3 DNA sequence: TGTGCCAGCAGCCAAGATGTCGGACTAGCGGGAGTAGAGCAGTACTTC. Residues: CASSQDVGLAGVEQYF.

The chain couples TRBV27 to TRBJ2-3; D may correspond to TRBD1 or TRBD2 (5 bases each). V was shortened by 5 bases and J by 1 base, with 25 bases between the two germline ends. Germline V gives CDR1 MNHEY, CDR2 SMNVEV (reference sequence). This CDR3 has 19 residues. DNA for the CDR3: TGTGCCAGCAGTGGAACCCTAGCCTGGGGGTGGTATGGCACAGATACGCAGTATTTT. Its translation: CASSGTLAWGWYGTDTQYF.

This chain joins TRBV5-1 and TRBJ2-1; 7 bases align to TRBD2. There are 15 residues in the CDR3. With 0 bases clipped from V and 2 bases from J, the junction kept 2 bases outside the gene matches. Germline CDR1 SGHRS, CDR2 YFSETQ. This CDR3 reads CASSLGLAAYNEQFF. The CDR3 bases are TGCGCCAGCAGCTTGGGACTAGCAGCCTACAATGAGCAGTTCTTC.

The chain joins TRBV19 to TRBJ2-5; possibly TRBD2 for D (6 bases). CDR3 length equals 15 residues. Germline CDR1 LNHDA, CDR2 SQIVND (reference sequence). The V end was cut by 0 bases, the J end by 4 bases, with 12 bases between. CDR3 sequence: CASSIEGGKGETQYF. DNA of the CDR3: TGTGCCAGTAGTATAGAGGGCGGGAAGGGAGAGACCCAGTACTTC.

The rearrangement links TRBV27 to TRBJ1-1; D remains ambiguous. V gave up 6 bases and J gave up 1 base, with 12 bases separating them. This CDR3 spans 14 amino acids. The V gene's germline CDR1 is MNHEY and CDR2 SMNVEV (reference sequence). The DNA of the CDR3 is TGTGCCAGCAGGGTCGGCAGTCCGAACACTGAAGCTTTCTTT. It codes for CASRVGSPNTEAFF.

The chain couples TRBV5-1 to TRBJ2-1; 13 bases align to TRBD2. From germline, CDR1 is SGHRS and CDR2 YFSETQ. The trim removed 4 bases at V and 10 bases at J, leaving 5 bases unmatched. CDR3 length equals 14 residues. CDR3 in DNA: TGCGCCAGCAGCACAGGACTAGCGGGAGAGGAGCAGTTCTTC. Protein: CASSTGLAGEEQFF.

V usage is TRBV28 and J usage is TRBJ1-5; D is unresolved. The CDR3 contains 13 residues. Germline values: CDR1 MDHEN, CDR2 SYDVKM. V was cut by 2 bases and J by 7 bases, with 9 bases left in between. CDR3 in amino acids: CASSLPIGQPQHF. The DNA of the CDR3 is TGTGCCAGCAGTTTACCCATCGGGCAGCCCCAGCATTTT.

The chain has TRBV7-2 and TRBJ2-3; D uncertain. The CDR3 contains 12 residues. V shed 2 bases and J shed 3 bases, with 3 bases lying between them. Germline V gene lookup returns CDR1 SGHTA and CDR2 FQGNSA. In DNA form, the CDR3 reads TGTGCCAGCAGCTTATATACAGATACGCAGTATTTT. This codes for CASSLYTDTQYF.

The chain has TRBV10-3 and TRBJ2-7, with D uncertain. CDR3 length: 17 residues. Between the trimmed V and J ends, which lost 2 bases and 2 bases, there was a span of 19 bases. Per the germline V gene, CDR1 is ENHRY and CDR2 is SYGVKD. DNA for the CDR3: TGTGCCATCAGTGAGGGGTCTCTAGGAGACACCCCCTACGAGCAGTACTTC. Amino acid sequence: CAISEGSLGDTPYEQYF.

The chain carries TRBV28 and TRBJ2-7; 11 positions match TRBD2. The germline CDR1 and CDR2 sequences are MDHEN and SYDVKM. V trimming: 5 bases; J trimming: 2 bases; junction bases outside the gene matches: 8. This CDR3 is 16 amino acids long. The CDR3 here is CASSKTPGLAAYEQYF. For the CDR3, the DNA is TGTGCCAGCAGTAAAACTCCGGGACTAGCGGCCTACGAGCAGTACTTC.

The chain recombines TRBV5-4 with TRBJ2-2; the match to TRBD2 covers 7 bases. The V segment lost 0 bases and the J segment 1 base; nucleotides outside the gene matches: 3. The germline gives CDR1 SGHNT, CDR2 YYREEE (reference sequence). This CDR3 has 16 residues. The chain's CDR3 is CASSLGLAENTGELFF. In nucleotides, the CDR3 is TGTGCCAGCAGCTTGGGTCTAGCGGAGAACACCGGGGAGCTGTTTTTT.

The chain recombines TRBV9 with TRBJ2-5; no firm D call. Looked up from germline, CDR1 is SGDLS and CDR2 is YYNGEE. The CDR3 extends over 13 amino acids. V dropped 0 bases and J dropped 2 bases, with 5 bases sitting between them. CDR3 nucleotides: TGTGCCAGCAGCGTAGAGCCGCAAGAGACCCAGTACTTC. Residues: CASSVEPQETQYF.

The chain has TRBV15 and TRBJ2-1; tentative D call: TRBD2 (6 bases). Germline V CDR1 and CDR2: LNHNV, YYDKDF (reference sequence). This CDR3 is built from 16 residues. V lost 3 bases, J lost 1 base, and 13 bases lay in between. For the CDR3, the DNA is TGTGCCACCAGCAGTCACAAAGGGACTTCCTACAATGAGCAGTTCTTC. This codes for CATSSHKGTSYNEQFF. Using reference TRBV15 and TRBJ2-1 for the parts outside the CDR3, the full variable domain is DAMVIQNPRYQVTQFGKPVTLSCSQTLNHNVMYWYQQKSSQAPKLLFHYYDKDFNNEADTPDNFQSRRPNTSFCFLDIRSPGLGDTAMYLCATSSHKGTSYNEQFFGPGTRLTVL.

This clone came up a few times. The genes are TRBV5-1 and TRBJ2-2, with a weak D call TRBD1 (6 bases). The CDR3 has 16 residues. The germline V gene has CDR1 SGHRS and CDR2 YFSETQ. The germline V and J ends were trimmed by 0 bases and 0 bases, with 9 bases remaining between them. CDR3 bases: TGCGCCAGCAGCTTGGCAGGGGTGACGAACACCGGGGAGCTGTTTTTT. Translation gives CASSLAGVTNTGELFF.

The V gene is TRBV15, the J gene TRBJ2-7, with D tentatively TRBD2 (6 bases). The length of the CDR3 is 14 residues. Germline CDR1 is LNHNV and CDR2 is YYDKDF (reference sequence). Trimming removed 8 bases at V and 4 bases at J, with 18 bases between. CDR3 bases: TGTGCCACCGGGAGGCGGACCCCTCCGTACGAGCAGTACTTC. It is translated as CATGRRTPPYEQYF.

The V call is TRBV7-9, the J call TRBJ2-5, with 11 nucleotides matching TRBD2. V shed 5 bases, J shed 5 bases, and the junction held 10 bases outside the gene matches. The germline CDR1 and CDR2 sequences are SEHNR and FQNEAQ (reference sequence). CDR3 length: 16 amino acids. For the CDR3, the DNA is TGTGCCAGCAGCGCCGGACTAGCGGGTGCGCGGGAGACCCAGTACTTC. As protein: CASSAGLAGARETQYF.

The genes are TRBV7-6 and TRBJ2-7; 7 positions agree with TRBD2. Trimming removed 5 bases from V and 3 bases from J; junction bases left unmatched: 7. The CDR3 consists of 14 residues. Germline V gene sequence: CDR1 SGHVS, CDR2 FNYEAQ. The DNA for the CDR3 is TGTGCCAGCAGCCCCTACCGGACTAGCTACGAGCAGTACTTC. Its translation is CASSPYRTSYEQYF.

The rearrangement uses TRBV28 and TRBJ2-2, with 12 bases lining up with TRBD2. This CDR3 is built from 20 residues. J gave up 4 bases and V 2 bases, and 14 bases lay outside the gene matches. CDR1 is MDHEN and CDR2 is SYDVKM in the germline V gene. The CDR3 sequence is CASSLRTLLGLAGPTGELFF. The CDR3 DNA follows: TGTGCCAGCAGTTTACGGACCCTTCTCGGACTAGCGGGGCCCACCGGGGAGCTGTTTTTT.

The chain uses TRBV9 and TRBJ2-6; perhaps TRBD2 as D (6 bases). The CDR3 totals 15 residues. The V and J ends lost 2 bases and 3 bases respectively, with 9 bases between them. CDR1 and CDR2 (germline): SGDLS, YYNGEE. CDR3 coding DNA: TGTGCCAGCAGCGTGGGGGGAATTGGGGCCAACGTCCTGACTTTC. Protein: CASSVGGIGANVLTF. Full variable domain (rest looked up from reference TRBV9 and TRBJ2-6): DSGVTQTPKHLITATGQRVTLRCSPRSGDLSVYWYQQSLDQGLQFLIQYYNGEERAKGNILERFSAQQFPDLHSELNLSSLELGDSALYFCASSVGGIGANVLTFGAGSRLTVL.

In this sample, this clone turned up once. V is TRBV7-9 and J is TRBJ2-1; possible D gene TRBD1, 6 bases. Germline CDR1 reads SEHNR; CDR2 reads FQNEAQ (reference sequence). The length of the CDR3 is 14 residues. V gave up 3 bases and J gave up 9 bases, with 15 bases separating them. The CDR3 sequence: CASSFGDTSSEQFF. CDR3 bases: TGTGCCAGCAGCTTTGGGGACACGAGCAGTGAGCAGTTCTTC.